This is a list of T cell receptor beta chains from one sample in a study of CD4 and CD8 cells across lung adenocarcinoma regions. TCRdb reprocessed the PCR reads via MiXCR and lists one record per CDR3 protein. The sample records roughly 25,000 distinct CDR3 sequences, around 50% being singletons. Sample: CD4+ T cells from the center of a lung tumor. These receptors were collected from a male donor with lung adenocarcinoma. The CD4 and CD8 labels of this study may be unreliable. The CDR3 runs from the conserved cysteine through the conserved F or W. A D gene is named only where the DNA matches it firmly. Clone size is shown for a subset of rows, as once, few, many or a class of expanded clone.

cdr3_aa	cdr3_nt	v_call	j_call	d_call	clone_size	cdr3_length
CASGLVGRAADTQYF	TGTGCCAGCGGTTTAGTGGGCAGAGCCGCAGATACGCAGTACTTT	TRBV27	TRBJ2-3	NA	NA	15
CASSVDPGANEQFF	TGTGCCAGCAGCGTAGATCCAGGAGCGAATGAGCAGTTCTTC	TRBV9	TRBJ2-1	NA	many	14
CARSPLQGLSDYGYTF	TGTGCCAGATCTCCTCTACAGGGTTTGTCGGACTATGGCTACACCTTC	TRBV12-3/TRBV12-4	TRBJ1-2	NA	many	16
CASSSGTTTEQYF	TGTGCCAGCAGCTCGGGGACTACCACCGAGCAGTACTTC	TRBV7-8	TRBJ2-7	TRBD2	many	13
CALSLRAASTGEQYF	TGTGCCCTGTCCCTCCGGGCTGCGAGCACCGGTGAGCAGTATTTT	TRBV10-3	TRBJ2-3	NA	NA	15
CASSEESGQGEKLFF	TGTGCCAGCAGTGAAGAGTCCGGACAGGGTGAAAAACTGTTTTTT	TRBV6-1	TRBJ1-4	TRBD1	many	15
CASRSAAGTGTGNTIYF	TGTGCCAGCAGGTCAGCAGCCGGGACAGGGACTGGAAACACCATATATTTT	TRBV6-1	TRBJ1-3	TRBD1	once	17
CASSPPGAYVLYF	TGTGCCAGCAGCCCCCCTGGGGCCTACGTGCTGTACTTC	TRBV6-1	TRBJ2-6	NA	NA	13
CASRTRLAGGNEQFF	TGTGCCAGCAGAACAAGACTAGCGGGAGGAAATGAGCAGTTCTTC	TRBV6-1	TRBJ2-1	TRBD2	few	15
CASSEVIRGTEAFF	TGTGCCAGCAGTGAAGTTATCAGGGGCACTGAAGCTTTCTTT	TRBV6-1	TRBJ1-1	NA	medium-sized	14
CAMRLQAGITGALFF	TGTGCCATGAGACTCCAGGCCGGGATTACAGGGGCGCTGTTTTTT	TRBV10-3	TRBJ2-2	TRBD1	NA	15
CASSPGRGASAKNMQYF	TGTGCCAGCAGTCCTGGCCGGGGAGCGTCTGCGAAAAATATGCAGTATTTT	TRBV27	TRBJ2-3	NA	NA	17
CASSVLGGTQRDEQFF	TGTGCCAGCAGTGTGTTAGGTGGGACTCAGCGCGATGAGCAGTTCTTC	TRBV6-1	TRBJ2-1	NA	many	16
CASSSTRRAFKNMQYF	TGTGCCAGCAGTTCGACTAGGCGGGCATTCAAAAACATGCAGTACTTC	TRBV27	TRBJ2-4	NA	NA	16
CASSVAGDADTQYF	TGTGCCAGCAGCGTAGCGGGAGATGCAGATACGCAGTATTTT	TRBV9	TRBJ2-3	NA	NA	14
CAGGLAGRGAETQYF	TGTGCCGGGGGGCTCGCGGGTCGCGGAGCAGAGACGCAGTACTTC	TRBV27	TRBJ2-5	NA	once	15
CASFTTGGSYNEQFF	TGTGCCAGCTTCACGACAGGGGGCTCCTACAATGAGCAGTTCTTC	TRBV27	TRBJ2-1	TRBD1	NA	15
CARSPIRRTEAFF	TGTGCCAGAAGCCCCATAAGGCGGACTGAAGCTTTCTTT	TRBV5-3	TRBJ1-1	NA	NA	13
CASSPGTGGAGGYTF	TGTGCCAGCAGTCCGGGGACAGGGGGCGCTGGGGGCTACACCTTC	TRBV27	TRBJ1-2	TRBD1	NA	15
CASTLAGTSTDIQYF	TGTGCCAGCACACTAGCGGGAACTTCCACAGATATTCAGTACTTC	TRBV27	TRBJ2-4	TRBD2	NA	15
CAGGHGGGDTDTQYF	TGTGCCGGGGGGCACGGGGGAGGTGACACAGATACCCAGTATTTT	TRBV10-3	TRBJ2-3	NA	NA	15
CASSQALTGANVLTF	TGTGCCAGCAGTCAGGCACTCACTGGGGCCAACGTCCTGACTTTC	TRBV6-1	TRBJ2-6	NA	medium-sized	15
CARVSGLVGKDTQYF	TGTGCCCGCGTCTCGGGGCTGGTAGGTAAAGACACGCAGTACTTC	TRBV6-1	TRBJ2-4	NA	NA	15
CASSKQFRESGTGELFF	TGTGCCAGCAGCAAACAATTCAGGGAAAGTGGCACCGGGGAGCTGTTTTTT	TRBV7-2	TRBJ2-2	NA	many	17
CASSSDAGTANTGELFF	TGTGCCAGCAGCTCGGACGCCGGGACAGCGAACACCGGGGAGCTGTTTTTT	TRBV6-1	TRBJ2-2	TRBD1	NA	17
CAGKGSGGADTQYF	TGTGCGGGCAAGGGAAGCGGGGGCGCAGATACGCAGTACTTT	TRBV6-1	TRBJ2-3	TRBD2	NA	14
CASSLWDGNKNTQYF	TGTGCCAGCAGCTTGTGGGACGGGAACAAAAATACTCAGTATTTC	TRBV7-2	TRBJ2-3	NA	NA	15
CASSEHTDVQYF	TGTGCCAGCAGTGAACACACTGACGTTCAGTACTTC	TRBV6-1	TRBJ2-4	NA	NA	12
CASSPLDRGNTYEQYF	TGTGCCAGCAGTCCCCTGGACAGGGGGAATACCTACGAGCAGTACTTC	TRBV27	TRBJ2-7	TRBD1	few	16
CASSRFQASGTSGSEQYF	TGTGCCAGCAGCCGGTTTCAAGCATCCGGGACTAGCGGGAGCGAGCAGTACTTC	TRBV3-1	TRBJ2-7	TRBD2	NA	18